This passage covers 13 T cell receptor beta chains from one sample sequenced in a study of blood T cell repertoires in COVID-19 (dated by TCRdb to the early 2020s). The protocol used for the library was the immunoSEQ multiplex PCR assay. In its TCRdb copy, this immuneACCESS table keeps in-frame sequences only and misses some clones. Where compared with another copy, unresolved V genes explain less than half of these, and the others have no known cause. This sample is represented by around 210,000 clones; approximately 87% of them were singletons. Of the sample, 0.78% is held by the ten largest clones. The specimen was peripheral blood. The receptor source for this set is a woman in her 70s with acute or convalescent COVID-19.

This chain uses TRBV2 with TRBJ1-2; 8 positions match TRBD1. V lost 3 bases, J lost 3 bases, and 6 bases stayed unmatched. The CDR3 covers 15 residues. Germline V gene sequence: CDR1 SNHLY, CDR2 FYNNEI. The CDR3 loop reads CASSERQGPYYGYTF. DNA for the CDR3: TGTGCCAGCAGTGAGAGACAGGGGCCTTACTATGGCTACACCTTC.

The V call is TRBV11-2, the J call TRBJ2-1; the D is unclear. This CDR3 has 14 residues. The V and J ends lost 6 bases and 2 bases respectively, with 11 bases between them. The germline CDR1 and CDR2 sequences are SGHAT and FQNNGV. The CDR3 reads CASRALSPYNEQFF. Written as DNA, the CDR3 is TGTGCCAGCAGAGCCTTAAGCCCCTACAATGAGCAGTTCTTC.

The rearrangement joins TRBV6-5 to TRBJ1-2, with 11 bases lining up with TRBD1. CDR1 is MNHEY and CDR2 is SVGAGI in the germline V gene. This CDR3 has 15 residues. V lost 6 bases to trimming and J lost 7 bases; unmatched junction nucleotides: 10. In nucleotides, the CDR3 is TGTGCCAGCAGCCCCTACTCCGGGACAGGGGGTGGCTACACCTTC. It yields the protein CASSPYSGTGGGYTF.

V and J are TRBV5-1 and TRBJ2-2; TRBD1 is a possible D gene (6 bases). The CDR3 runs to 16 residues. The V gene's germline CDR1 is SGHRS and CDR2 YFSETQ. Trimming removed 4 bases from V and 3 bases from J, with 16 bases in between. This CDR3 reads CASSLLGTLDTGELFF. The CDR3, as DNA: TGCGCCAGCAGCCTGCTCGGGACACTGGACACCGGGGAGCTGTTTTTT. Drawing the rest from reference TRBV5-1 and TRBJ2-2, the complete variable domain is KAGVTQTPRYLIKTRGQQVTLSCSPISGHRSVSWYQQTPGQGLQFLFEYFSETQRNKGNFPGRFSGRQFSNSRSEMNVSTLELGDSALYLCASSLLGTLDTGELFFGEGSRLTVL.

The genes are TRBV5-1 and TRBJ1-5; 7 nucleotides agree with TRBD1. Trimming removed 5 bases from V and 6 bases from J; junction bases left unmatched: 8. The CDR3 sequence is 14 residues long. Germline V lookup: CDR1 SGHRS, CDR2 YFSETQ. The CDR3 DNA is TGCGCCAGCAGTTTAGGACAGGAAGGTCAGCCCCAGCATTTT. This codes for CASSLGQEGQPQHF.

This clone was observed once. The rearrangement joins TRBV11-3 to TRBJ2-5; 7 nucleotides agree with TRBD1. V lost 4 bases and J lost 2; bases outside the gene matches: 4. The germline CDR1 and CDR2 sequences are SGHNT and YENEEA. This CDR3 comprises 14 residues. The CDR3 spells CASSSGQAQETQYF. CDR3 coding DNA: TGTGCCAGCAGCTCCGGACAGGCTCAAGAGACCCAGTACTTC.

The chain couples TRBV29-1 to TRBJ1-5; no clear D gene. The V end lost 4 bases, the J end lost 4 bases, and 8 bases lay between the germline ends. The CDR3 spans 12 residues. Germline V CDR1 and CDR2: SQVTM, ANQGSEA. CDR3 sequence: CSVVAGNQPQHF. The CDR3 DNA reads TGCAGCGTTGTGGCCGGGAATCAGCCCCAGCATTTT. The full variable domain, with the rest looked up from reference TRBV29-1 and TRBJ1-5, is SAVISQKPSRDICQRGTSLTIQCQVDSQVTMMFWYRQQPGQSLTLIATANQGSEATYESGFVIDKFPISRPNLTFSTLTVSNMSPEDSSIYLCSVVAGNQPQHFGDGTRLSIL.

CDR3 sequence reads: CASSLTSSGANVLTF. CDR3 bases: TGCGCCAGCAGCTTGACGAGCTCTGGGGCCAACGTCCTGACTTTC. V is TRBV5-1 and J is TRBJ2-6; D unresolved. V gave up 1 base and J gave up 0 bases, with 5 bases separating them. CDR3 length: 15 amino acids. Germline-derived CDR1 and CDR2 are SGHRS and YFSETQ.

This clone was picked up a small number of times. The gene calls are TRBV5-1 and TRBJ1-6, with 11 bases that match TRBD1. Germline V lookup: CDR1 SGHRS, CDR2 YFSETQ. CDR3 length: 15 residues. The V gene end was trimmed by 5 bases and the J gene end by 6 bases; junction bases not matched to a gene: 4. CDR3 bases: TGCGCCAGCAGAGGACAGGGGGCGACTAATTCACCCCTCCACTTT. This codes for CASRGQGATNSPLHF.

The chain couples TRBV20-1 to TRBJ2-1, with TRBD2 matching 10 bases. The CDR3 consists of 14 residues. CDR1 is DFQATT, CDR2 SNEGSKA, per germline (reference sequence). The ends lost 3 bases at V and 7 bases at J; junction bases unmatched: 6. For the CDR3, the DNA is TGCAGTGCTAGTCGTAGCGGGAGGAGGAATGAGCAGTTCTTC. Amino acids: CSASRSGRRNEQFF.

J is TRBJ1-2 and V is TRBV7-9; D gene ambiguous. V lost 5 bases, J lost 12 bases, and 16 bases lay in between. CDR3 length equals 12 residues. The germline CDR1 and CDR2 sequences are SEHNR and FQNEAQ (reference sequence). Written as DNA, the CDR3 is TGTGCCAGCAGCCAAGCAGACAAGCTTGACACCTTC. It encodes CASSQADKLDTF.

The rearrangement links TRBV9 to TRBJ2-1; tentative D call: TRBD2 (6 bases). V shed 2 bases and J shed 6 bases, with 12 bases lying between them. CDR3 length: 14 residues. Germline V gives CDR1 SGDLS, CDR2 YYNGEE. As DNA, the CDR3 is TGTGCCAGCAGCGTGTTGGAGGGCCCCAATGAGCAGTTCTTC. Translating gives CASSVLEGPNEQFF. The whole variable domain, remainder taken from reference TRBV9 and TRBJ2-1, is DSGVTQTPKHLITATGQRVTLRCSPRSGDLSVYWYQQSLDQGLQFLIQYYNGEERAKGNILERFSAQQFPDLHSELNLSSLELGDSALYFCASSVLEGPNEQFFGPGTRLTVL.

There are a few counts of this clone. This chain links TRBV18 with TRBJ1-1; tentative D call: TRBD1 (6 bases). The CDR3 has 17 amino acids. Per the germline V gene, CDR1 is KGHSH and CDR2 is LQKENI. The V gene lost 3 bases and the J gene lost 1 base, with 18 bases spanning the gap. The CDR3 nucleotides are TGTGCCAGCTCACCCCTCACAGGGCTGTCGAAGAACACTGAAGCTTTCTTT. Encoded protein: CASSPLTGLSKNTEAFF.